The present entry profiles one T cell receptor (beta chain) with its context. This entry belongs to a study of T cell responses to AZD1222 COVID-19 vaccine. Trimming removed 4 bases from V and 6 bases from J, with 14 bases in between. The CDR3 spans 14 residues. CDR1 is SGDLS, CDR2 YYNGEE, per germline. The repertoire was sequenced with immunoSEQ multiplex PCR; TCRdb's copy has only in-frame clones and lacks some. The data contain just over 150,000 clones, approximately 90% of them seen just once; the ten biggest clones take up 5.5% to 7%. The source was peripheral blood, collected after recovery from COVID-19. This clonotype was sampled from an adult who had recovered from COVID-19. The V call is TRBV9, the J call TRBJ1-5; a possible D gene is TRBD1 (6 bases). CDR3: CASSLGGGGQPQHF. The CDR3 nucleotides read TGTGCCAGCAGCCTAGGGGGGGGTGGTCAGCCCCAGCATTTT.